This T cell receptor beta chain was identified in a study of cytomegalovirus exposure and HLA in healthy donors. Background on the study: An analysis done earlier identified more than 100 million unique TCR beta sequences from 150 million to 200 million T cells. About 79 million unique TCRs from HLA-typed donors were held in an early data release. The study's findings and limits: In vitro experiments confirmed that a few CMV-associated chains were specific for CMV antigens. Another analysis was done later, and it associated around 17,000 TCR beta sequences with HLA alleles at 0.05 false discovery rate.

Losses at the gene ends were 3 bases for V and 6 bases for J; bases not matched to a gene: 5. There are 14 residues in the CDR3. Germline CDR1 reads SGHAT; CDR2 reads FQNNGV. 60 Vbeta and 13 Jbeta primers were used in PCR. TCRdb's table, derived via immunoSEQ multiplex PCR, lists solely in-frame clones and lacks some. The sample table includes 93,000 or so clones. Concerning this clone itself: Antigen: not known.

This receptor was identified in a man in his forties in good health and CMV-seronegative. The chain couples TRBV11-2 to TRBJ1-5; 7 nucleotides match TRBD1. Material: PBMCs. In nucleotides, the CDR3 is TGTGCCAGCAGCTTGACAGGGATGAGTCAGCCCCAGCATTTT. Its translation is CASSLTGMSQPQHF.